The 5 T cell receptor beta chains presented below share a single source sample, sequenced in a study of shared clonotypes between healthy human individuals. The protocol was immunoSEQ multiplex PCR, while the TCRdb copy is restricted to in-frame clones and leaves out a portion. Of about 480,000 clones in the sample, roughly 78% were seen once. What was sequenced was PBMCs. The receptors originated from a middle-aged woman in good health. Some clones in this sample may be carry-over from other donors' samples.

V and J are TRBV11-3 and TRBJ2-1; 7 bases map to TRBD2. Germline CDR1 SGHNT, CDR2 YENEEA. Unmatched junction bases numbered 7, after V lost 5 bases and J lost 3 bases. The CDR3 extends over 15 amino acids. CDR3 sequence reads: CASSEEASGYNEQFF. CDR3 nucleotide sequence: TGTGCCAGCAGCGAAGAGGCTAGCGGCTACAATGAGCAGTTCTTC.

This clone was recorded a few times. The chain recombines TRBV5-1 with TRBJ2-3; 7 bases agree with TRBD1. The CDR3 spans 15 residues. The V segment lost 5 bases and the J segment 0 bases; nucleotides outside the gene matches: 6. Germline loops: CDR1 SGHRS, CDR2 YFSETQ. The CDR3 loop is CASSFGQASTDTQYF. The DNA of the CDR3 is TGCGCCAGCAGTTTTGGACAGGCTAGCACAGATACGCAGTATTTT. Full variable domain (missing parts from reference TRBV5-1 and TRBJ2-3): KAGVTQTPRYLIKTRGQQVTLSCSPISGHRSVSWYQQTPGQGLQFLFEYFSETQRNKGNFPGRFSGRQFSNSRSEMNVSTLELGDSALYLCASSFGQASTDTQYFGPGTRLTVL.

The gene calls are TRBV27 and TRBJ2-3; 9 nucleotides align to TRBD2. This CDR3 comprises 14 residues. V was pared by 2 bases and J by 7 bases, with 4 bases of the junction left unmatched. CDR1 and CDR2 (germline): MNHEY, SMNVEV (reference sequence). CDR3 sequence reads: CASSLSSGSYTQYF. Written as DNA, the CDR3 is TGTGCCAGCAGTTTAAGTAGCGGGAGTTATACGCAGTATTTT.

The chain combines TRBV28 with TRBJ2-7, with TRBD2 matching 7 bases. Per the germline V gene, CDR1 is MDHEN and CDR2 is SYDVKM. This CDR3 has 13 amino acids. Trimming at V came to 7 bases and at J to 2 bases, leaving 5 bases not matched to a gene. The CDR3, as DNA: TGTGCCAGCACTCCGGGGGGAGCCTACGAGCAGTACTTC. Encoded protein: CASTPGGAYEQYF. The full variable domain, its missing parts supplied by reference TRBV28 and TRBJ2-7, is DVKVTQSSRYLVKRTGEKVFLECVQDMDHENMFWYRQDPGLGLRLIYFSYDVKMKEKGDIPEGYSVSREKKERFSLILESASTNQTSMYLCASTPGGAYEQYFGPGTRLTVT.

The chain joins TRBV7-3 to TRBJ1-2, with 8 bases that match TRBD1. The CDR3 covers 16 residues. Germline V gene sequence: CDR1 SGHTA, CDR2 FQGTGA. The V gene end was trimmed by 3 bases and the J gene end by 3 bases; junction bases not matched to a gene: 9. CDR3 sequence (DNA): TGTGCCAGCAGCTTCCTGGACAGGGAGGAGTACTATGGCTACACCTTC. Residues: CASSFLDREEYYGYTF.